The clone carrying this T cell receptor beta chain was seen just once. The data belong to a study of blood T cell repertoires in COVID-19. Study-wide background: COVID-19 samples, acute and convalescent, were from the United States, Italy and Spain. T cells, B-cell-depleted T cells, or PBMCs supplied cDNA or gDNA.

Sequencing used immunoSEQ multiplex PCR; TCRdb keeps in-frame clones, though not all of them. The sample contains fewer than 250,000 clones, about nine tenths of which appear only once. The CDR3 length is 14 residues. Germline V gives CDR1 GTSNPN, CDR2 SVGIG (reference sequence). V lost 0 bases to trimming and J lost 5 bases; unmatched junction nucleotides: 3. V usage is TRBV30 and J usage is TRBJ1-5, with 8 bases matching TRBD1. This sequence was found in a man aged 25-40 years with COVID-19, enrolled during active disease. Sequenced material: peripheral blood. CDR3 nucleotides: TGTGCCTGGAGTGTGGTGACAGGGGATCAGCCCCAGCATTTT. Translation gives CAWSVVTGDQPQHF. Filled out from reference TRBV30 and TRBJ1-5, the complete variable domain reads SQTIHQWPATLVQPVGSPLSLECTVEGTSNPNLYWYRQAAGRGLQLLFYSVGIGQISSEVPQNLSASRPQDRQFILSSKKLLLSDSGFYLCAWSVVTGDQPQHFGDGTRLSIL.